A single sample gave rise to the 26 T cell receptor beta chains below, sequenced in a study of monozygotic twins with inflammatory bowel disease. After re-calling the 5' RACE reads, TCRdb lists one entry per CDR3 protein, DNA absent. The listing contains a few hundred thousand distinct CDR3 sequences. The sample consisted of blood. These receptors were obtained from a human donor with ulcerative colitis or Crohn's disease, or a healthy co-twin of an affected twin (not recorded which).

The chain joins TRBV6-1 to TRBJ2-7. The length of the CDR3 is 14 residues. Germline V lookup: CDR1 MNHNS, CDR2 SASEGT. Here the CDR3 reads CASSVDRTPYEQYF.

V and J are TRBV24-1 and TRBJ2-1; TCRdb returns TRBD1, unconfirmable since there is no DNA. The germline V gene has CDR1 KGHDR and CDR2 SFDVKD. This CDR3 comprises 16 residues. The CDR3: CATSVRGTGWDNEQFF.

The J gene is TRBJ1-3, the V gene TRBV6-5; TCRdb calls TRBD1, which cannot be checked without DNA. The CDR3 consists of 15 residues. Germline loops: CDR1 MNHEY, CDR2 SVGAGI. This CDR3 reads CASSLGGNSGNTIYF.

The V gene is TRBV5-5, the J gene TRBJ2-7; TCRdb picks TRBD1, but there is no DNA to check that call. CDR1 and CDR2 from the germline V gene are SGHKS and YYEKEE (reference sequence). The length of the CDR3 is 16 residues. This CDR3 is CASSSGVGTGLREQYF. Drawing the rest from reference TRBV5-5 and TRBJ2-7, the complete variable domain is DAGVTQSPTHLIKTRGQQVTLRCSPISGHKSVSWYQQVLGQGPQFIFQYYEKEERGRGNFPDRFSARQFPNYSSELNVNALLLGDSALYLCASSSGVGTGLREQYFGPGTRLTVT.

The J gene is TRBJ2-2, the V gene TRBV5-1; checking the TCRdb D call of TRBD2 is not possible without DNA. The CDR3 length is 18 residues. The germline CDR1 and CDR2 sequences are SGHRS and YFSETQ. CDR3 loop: CASSWSLKAGGPGGELFF. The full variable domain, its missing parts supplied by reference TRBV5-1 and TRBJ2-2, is KAGVTQTPRYLIKTRGQQVTLSCSPISGHRSVSWYQQTPGQGLQFLFEYFSETQRNKGNFPGRFSGRQFSNSRSEMNVSTLELGDSALYLCASSWSLKAGGPGGELFFGEGSRLTVL.

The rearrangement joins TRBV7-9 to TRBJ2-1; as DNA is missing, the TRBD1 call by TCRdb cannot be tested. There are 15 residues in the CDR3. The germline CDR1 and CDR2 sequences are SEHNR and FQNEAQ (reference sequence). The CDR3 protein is CASSLGTTGYNEQFF. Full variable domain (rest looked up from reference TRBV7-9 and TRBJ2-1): DTGVSQNPRHKITKRGQNVTFRCDPISEHNRLYWYRQTLGQGPEFLTYFQNEAQLEKSRLLSDRFSAERPKGSFSTLEIQRTEQGDSAMYLCASSLGTTGYNEQFFGPGTRLTVL.

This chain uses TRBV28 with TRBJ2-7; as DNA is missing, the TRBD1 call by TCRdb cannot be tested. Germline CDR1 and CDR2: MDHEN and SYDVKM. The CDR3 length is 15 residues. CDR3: CASSSGQGPPYEQYF.

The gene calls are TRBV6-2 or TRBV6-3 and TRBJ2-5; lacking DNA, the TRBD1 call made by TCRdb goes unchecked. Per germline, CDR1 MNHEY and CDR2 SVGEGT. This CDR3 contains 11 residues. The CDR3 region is CASIGGWTQYF.

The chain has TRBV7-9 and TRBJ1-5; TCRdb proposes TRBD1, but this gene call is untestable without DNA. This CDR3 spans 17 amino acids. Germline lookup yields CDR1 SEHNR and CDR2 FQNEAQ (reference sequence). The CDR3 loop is CASSLGTGGGNREPQHF.

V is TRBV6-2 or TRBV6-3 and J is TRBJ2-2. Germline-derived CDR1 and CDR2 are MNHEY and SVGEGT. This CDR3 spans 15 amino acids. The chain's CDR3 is CASRLSPQDTGELFF.

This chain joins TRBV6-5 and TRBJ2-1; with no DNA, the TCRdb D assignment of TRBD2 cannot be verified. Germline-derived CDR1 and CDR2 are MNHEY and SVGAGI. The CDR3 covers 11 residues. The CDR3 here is CASAGTSGEFF.

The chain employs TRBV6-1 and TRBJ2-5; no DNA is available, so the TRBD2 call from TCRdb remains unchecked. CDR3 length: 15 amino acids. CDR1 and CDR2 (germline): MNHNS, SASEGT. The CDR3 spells CASSPWTRGGETQYF.

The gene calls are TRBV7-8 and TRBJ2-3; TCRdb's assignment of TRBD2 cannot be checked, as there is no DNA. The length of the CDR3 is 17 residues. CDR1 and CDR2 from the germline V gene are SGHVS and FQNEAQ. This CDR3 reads CASSLGVSGRAEDTQYF.

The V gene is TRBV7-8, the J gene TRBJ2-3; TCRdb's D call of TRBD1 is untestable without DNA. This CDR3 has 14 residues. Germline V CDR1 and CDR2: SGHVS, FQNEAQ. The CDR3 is CASSLGRETDTQYF.

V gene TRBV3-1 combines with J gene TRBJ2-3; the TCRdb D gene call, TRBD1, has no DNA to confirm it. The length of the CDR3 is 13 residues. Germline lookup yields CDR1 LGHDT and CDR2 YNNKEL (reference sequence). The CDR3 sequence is CASSQIRGNTQYF.

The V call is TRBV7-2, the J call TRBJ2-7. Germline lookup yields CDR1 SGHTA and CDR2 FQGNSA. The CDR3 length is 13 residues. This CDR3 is CASSLWTSYEQYF.

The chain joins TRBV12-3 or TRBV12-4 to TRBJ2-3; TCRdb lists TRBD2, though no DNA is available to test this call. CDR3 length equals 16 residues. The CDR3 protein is CASIPQGTSGTDTQYF.

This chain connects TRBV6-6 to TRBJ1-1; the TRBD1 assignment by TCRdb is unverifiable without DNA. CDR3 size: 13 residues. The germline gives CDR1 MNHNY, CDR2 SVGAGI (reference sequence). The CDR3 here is CASSYVRGSEAFF.

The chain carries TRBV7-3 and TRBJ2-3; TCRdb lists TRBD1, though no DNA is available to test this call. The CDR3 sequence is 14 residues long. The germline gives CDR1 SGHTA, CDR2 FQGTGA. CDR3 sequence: CASSSAHRSDTQYF.

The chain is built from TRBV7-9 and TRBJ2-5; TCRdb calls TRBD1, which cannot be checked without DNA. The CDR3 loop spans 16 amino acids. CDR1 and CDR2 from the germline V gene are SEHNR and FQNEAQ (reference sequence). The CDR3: CASSLAGQRVQETQYF.

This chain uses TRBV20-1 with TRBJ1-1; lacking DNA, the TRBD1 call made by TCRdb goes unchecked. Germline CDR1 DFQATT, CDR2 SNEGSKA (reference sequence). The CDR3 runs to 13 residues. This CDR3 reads CSAPREGITEAFF.

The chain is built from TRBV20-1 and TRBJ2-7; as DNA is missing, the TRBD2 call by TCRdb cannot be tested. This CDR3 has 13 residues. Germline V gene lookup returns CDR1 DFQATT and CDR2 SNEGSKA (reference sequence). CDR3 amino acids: CSAMTSGFNEQYF.

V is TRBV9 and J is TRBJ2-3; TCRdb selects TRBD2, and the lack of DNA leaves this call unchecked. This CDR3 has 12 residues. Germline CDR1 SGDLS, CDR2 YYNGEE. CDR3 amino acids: CASSQGLERQYF.

CDR3 protein: CSARDRGAGFNQPQHF. V gene TRBV20-1 combines with J gene TRBJ1-5; TCRdb calls TRBD1, which cannot be checked without DNA. The CDR3 contains 16 residues. Germline lookup yields CDR1 DFQATT and CDR2 SNEGSKA (reference sequence).

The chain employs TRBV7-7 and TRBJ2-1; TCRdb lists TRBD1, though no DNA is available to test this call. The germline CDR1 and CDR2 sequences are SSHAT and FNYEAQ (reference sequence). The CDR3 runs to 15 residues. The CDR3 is CASSFSGASVNEQFF.

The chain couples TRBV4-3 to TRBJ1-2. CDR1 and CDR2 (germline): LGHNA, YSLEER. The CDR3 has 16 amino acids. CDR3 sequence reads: CASSQDNRGRLYGYTF.